The 16 T cell receptor beta chains presented below share a single source sample, sequenced in a study of tumor and adjacent non-tumor tissue in lung cancer. RNA was extracted from bulk tissue without any cell sorting. More than 3 cm separated this lung sample from the edge of the tumor. Three rounds of nested PCR, following a modified ARM-PCR protocol, produced the TCRbeta library. Via MiXCR, TCRdb re-called the multiplex PCR reads, giving one row per CDR3 protein. This sample has about 67,000 distinct CDR3 sequences, with roughly 77% found just once. Sequences were obtained from distant non-tumor lung tissue. The receptors were gathered from a man in his 60s with non-small cell lung cancer.

About this clonotype: The CDR3 does not end in the conserved phenylalanine or tryptophan, so this is likely a read error. The J gene is TRBJ1-5, the V gene TRBV7-8; D gene ambiguous. There are 16 residues in the CDR3. Germline-derived CDR1 and CDR2 are SGHVS and FQNEAQ. The CDR3 coding sequence is TGTGCCAGCAGCTTAGTTTCTGACCCTAGCAGTCAGCCCCAGCATCTT. Protein: CASSLVSDPSSQPQHL.

On this clonotype itself: A read error may account for a junction end that differs from germline. In DNA form, the CDR3 reads TGTGCCAGCAGTGGAGGTTACCAAGAGACCAAGTACTTC. Its protein product is CASSGGYQETKYF. The V and J genes are TRBV12-3 or TRBV12-4 and TRBJ2-5, with TRBD2 as a possible D gene (5 bases). This CDR3 is 13 amino acids long.

Comment on this clonotype: Its ends do not fully match the called genes, so a read error is possible. This chain connects TRBV6-1 to TRBJ2-2, with D possibly TRBD2 on 6 matching bases. Germline CDR1 reads MNHNS; CDR2 reads SASEGT. The CDR3 is 13 amino acids. The CDR3 loop reads CVSSEGRPGELLF. CDR3 coding DNA: TGTGTCAGCAGTGAAGGGAGGCCCGGGGAGCTGTTATTT.

As concerns this clonotype: Because the CDR3's place on the DNA is in doubt, the DNA is left out and the CDR3 is given as listed by TCRdb. The CDR3 sequence is CASSFGTGTSPPHF. The chain combines TRBV5-1 with TRBJ1-6; TRBD1, the D gene given by the table, was not confirmed from the DNA. Per germline, CDR1 SGHRS and CDR2 YFSETQ. With termini counted, the CDR3 has 14 amino acids.

V gene TRBV19 combines with J gene TRBJ1-5; no clear D gene. V lost 9 bases, J lost 0 bases, and 12 bases lay in between. CDR1 and CDR2 from the germline V gene are LNHDA and SQIVND (reference sequence). This CDR3 comprises 14 residues. The CDR3 reads CASHRRTSNQPQHF. CDR3 DNA: TGTGCCAGCCACAGACGGACTAGCAATCAGCCCCAGCATTTT.

This clonotype has a count of ten or more. The rearrangement uses TRBV7-2 and TRBJ2-3, with D perhaps given as TRBD1 or TRBD2 (5 bases each). The germline V gene has CDR1 SGHTA and CDR2 FQGNSA. V was pared by 5 bases and J by 8 bases, with 20 bases between. The CDR3 spans 15 residues. CDR3 nucleotide sequence: TGTGCCAGCAGCCTCCGGGACCTCCCAGGTGTTACGCAGTATTTT. As protein: CASSLRDLPGVTQYF.

The chain has TRBV7-9 and TRBJ2-7; D remains ambiguous. Trimming shortened V by 5 bases and J by 9 bases, and 17 bases separated the two germline ends. Germline CDR1 and CDR2: SEHNR and FQNEAQ (reference sequence). The CDR3 contains 13 residues. CDR3 residues: CASSTRLNFGQYF. The CDR3 bases are TGTGCCAGCAGCACCCGTCTGAACTTTGGGCAGTACTTC.

This clonotype has more than one count but fewer than ten. Since the CDR3 does not end with the conserved phenylalanine or tryptophan, this likely comes from a read error. The V gene is TRBV5-6, the J gene TRBJ2-5; TRBD2 matches 8 bases. CDR3 length: 14 amino acids. The junction had 8 bases not matched to a gene; V was cut back by 6 bases and J by 4 bases. CDR1 and CDR2 from the germline V gene are SGHDT and YYEEEE. The CDR3, as DNA: TGTGCCAGCATCCTACGGGGGGGTCCAGAGACCCAGTACCTC. It yields the protein CASILRGGPETQYL.

The rearrangement joins TRBV5-4 to TRBJ2-2, with D maybe TRBD2 (5 bases). V was trimmed by 4 bases and J by 16 bases, leaving 17 bases between them. Per germline, CDR1 SGHNT and CDR2 YYREEE (reference sequence). The CDR3 is 12 amino acids. DNA of the CDR3: TGTGCCAGCAGCGGTGATACCGGGGATCCGTTTTTT. It encodes CASSGDTGDPFF.

As for this clonotype: One junction end does not reproduce the germline sequence, and a read error may be involved. V is TRBV6-5 and J is TRBJ1-5; D unresolved. The CDR3 is 14 amino acids. Germline CDR1 reads MNHEY; CDR2 reads SVGAGI. The CDR3 DNA is TGTGGCAGCAGACCGGGCCTACCCGTGGAGCCCCAGCATTTC. Residues: CGSRPGLPVEPQHF.

Remarks on this clonotype: This may be a read error, as it is one base from a much larger clone. J is TRBJ1-1 and V is TRBV28, with D possibly being TRBD1 (6 bases). This CDR3 comprises 15 residues. The V end lost 8 bases, the J end lost 0 bases, and 16 bases lay between the germline ends. CDR1 is MDHEN and CDR2 is SYDVKM in the germline V gene. This CDR3 reads CASQPSRGLNTEAFF. The CDR3 DNA is TGTGCCAGCCAACCCTCCAGGGGATTGAACACTGAAGCTTTCTTT.

The rearrangement joins TRBV5-4 to TRBJ1-1; 7 bases fit TRBD1. Trimming removed 4 bases from V and 13 bases from J; junction bases left unmatched: 16. Germline V CDR1 and CDR2: SGHNT, YYREEE (reference sequence). This CDR3 spans 14 amino acids. Here the CDR3 DNA reads TGTGCCAGCAGCACAGGGGAGGGGAACACTGAATTTTTCTTT. Its protein is CASSTGEGNTEFFF.

Note on this clonotype: One end of the junction is discordant with germline, which a read error may explain. The rearrangement joins TRBV29-1 to TRBJ2-3; D might be TRBD1 or TRBD2, each matching 5 bases. The CDR3 is made up of 15 amino acids. Germline loops: CDR1 SQVTM, CDR2 ANQGSEA. The CDR3 region has the DNA TGCAGCGCCCAGACAGTGGCGGGTAGCACAGACACGCAGTATTTT. Amino acid sequence: CSAQTVAGSTDTQYF.

In regard to this clonotype: Relative to the germline gene, one junction end is altered; a read error may explain this. CDR3 DNA sequence: TGTGCCAGCAACTTAGGTGCGGACTCCAGCACAGATACGCAGTATTTT. Residues: CASNLGADSSTDTQYF. This chain joins TRBV7-9 and TRBJ2-3; possible D gene TRBD2, 5 bases. CDR1 is SEHNR and CDR2 is FQNEAQ in the germline V gene (reference sequence). The CDR3 has 16 residues.

This clonotype was seen repeatedly, ten times or more. CDR3: CASSEDVSSYNEQFF. CDR3 bases: TGTGCCAGCAGTGAGGACGTTAGCTCCTACAATGAGCAGTTCTTC. V and J are TRBV6-1 and TRBJ2-1; D ambiguous. V lost 3 bases and J 0 bases, leaving 9 bases between the germline ends. The CDR3 is 15 residues long. Germline assignment: CDR1 MNHNS and CDR2 SASEGT.

Turning to this clonotype: With a much larger clone just one base away, this may be a read error. Because it lacks the conserved phenylalanine or tryptophan at the end, this CDR3 is likely a read error. The DNA is omitted, as the CDR3 cannot be located on it reliably, and the CDR3 follows TCRdb's listing. V is TRBV12-3 or TRBV12-4 and J is TRBJ2-7; no check of the table's D call, TRBD1, against the DNA was made. The length of the CDR3 is 13 amino acids, counting both ends. CDR3 sequence reads: CASSLVAPPGLYL.